These T cell receptor beta chains were read from a single sample in a study of cytomegalovirus exposure and HLA in healthy donors. Using immunoSEQ multiplex PCR, the repertoire was profiled, and TCRdb retains in-frame clones only, with some absent. The table shows approximately 210,000 clones, with roughly 77% occurring only once. Sequenced sample: PBMCs. These receptors all stem from a male donor in good health and CMV-seropositive. CDR3s include the opening cysteine and the closing phenylalanine or tryptophan. D genes are given only for firm matches. Clone size is shown for a subset of rows, as once, few, many or a class of expanded clone.

D gene,V gene,clone size,J gene,CDR3 protein,CDR3 DNA
NA,TRBV29-1,NA,TRBJ2-7,CSAINEGAYEQYF,TGCAGCGCCATAAACGAGGGGGCCTACGAGCAGTACTTC
NA,TRBV7-6,NA,TRBJ1-1,CASSQITVRQVERSPRITEAFF,TGTGCCAGCAGCCAGATTACGGTCCGACAAGTAGAAAGATCCCCTCGGATTACTGAAGCTTTCTTT
NA,TRBV7-2,NA,TRBJ1-3,CASSPTSGVRDTIYF,TGTGCCAGCAGCCCCACCTCAGGGGTGCGGGACACCATATATTTT
NA,TRBV7-8,NA,TRBJ1-1,CASSSPGTLEAFF,TGTGCCAGCAGCTCGCCCGGGACTCTTGAAGCTTTCTTT
TRBD1,TRBV5-6,NA,TRBJ1-1,CASSWRGQKITEAFF,TGTGCCAGCAGCTGGCGGGGACAGAAGATCACTGAAGCTTTCTTT
TRBD2,TRBV6-1,NA,TRBJ2-7,CASSLAGYSYEQYF,TGTGCCAGCAGTTTAGCGGGGTATTCCTACGAGCAGTACTTC
TRBD1,TRBV6-6,NA,TRBJ2-7,CASGRQGARYEQYF,TGTGCCAGCGGAAGACAGGGGGCGAGGTACGAGCAGTACTTC
NA,TRBV7-8,NA,TRBJ2-2,CASSFEGVTGELFF,TGTGCCAGCAGCTTTGAGGGGGTCACCGGGGAGCTGTTTTTT
NA,TRBV10-1,NA,TRBJ1-2,CASSESKAMPSGRDGYTF,TGCGCCAGCAGTGAGTCGAAAGCGATGCCCTCGGGGAGGGATGGCTACACCTTC
NA,TRBV11-3,NA,TRBJ2-7,CASSPGDTASYEQYF,TGTGCCAGCAGCCCTGGGGACACAGCCTCCTACGAGCAGTACTTC
NA,TRBV28,NA,TRBJ1-5,CASSFKPQHF,TGTGCCAGCAGTTTTAAGCCCCAGCATTTT
TRBD2,TRBV9,NA,TRBJ2-7,CASSVERGPPREQYF,TGTGCCAGCAGCGTAGAGCGGGGGCCCCCGAGAGAGCAGTACTTC
TRBD1,TRBV7-2,NA,TRBJ2-6,CASSLVGTGAGANVLTF,TGTGCCAGCAGCTTAGTTGGGACAGGGGCCGGGGCCAACGTCCTGACTTTC
NA,TRBV7-2,few,TRBJ1-2,CASRQNGVYGYTF,TGTGCCAGCAGACAAAACGGGGTCTATGGCTACACCTTC
NA,TRBV5-1,NA,TRBJ2-2,CASSLLRMNTGELFF,TGCGCCAGCAGCTTGCTCAGGATGAACACCGGGGAGCTGTTTTTT
TRBD1,TRBV9,NA,TRBJ1-1,CASSINRQGTEAFF,TGTGCCAGCAGCATTAACCGACAGGGCACTGAAGCTTTCTTT
NA,TRBV7-2,NA,TRBJ1-1,CASSSQIGGAFF,TGTGCCAGCAGCTCCCAAATAGGAGGAGCTTTCTTT
NA,TRBV7-2,NA,TRBJ1-2,CASRLTGFYGYTF,TGTGCCAGCAGACTTACAGGGTTCTATGGCTACACCTTC
NA,TRBV5-1,NA,TRBJ2-5,CASSLVGTRGETQYF,TGCGCCAGCAGCTTGGTGGGAACCCGCGGGGAGACCCAGTACTTC
TRBD1,TRBV5-5,NA,TRBJ1-5,CASSRQGAGGNQPQHF,TGTGCCAGCAGTCGCCAGGGGGCGGGCGGGAATCAGCCCCAGCATTTT
NA,TRBV19,NA,TRBJ2-5,CASSITGFKMETQYF,TGTGCCAGTAGTATAACCGGGTTTAAGATGGAGACCCAGTACTTC
TRBD1,TRBV7-9,NA,TRBJ2-2,CASSPRQGADGELFF,TGTGCCAGCAGCCCCCGACAGGGGGCAGACGGGGAGCTGTTTTTT
NA,TRBV10-3,NA,TRBJ2-7,CAISPGSSVAYEQYF,TGTGCCATCAGCCCCGGTTCTAGCGTAGCCTACGAGCAGTACTTC
TRBD2,TRBV7-3,NA,TRBJ2-1,CASSPLAGVYNEQFF,TGTGCCAGCAGCCCTCTAGCGGGGGTCTACAATGAGCAGTTCTTC
TRBD2,TRBV5-4,NA,TRBJ2-1,CASSLGAGGTYNEQFF,TGTGCCAGCAGCTTGGGAGCGGGAGGTACCTACAATGAGCAGTTCTTC
NA,TRBV5-1,once,TRBJ2-7,CASQADSYEQYF,TGCGCCAGCCAGGCAGATTCCTACGAGCAGTACTTC
TRBD2,TRBV4-2,NA,TRBJ2-7,CASSQQTSGSWGPYEQYF,TGTGCCAGCAGCCAACAGACTAGCGGGAGTTGGGGACCCTACGAGCAGTACTTC
TRBD2,TRBV5-4,NA,TRBJ2-2,CASSLTSGRGPGELFF,TGTGCCAGCAGCTTGACTAGCGGGAGAGGACCCGGGGAGCTGTTTTTT
TRBD1,TRBV4-3,NA,TRBJ2-1,CASSQETGNEQFF,TGCGCCAGCAGCCAAGAGACAGGGAATGAGCAGTTCTTC
NA,TRBV7-6,NA,TRBJ2-6,CASSLLRAASGANVLTF,TGTGCCAGCAGCTTATTACGCGCGGCCTCTGGGGCCAACGTCCTGACTTTC
NA,TRBV28,NA,TRBJ2-7,CASSQEDDRPSSYEQYF,TGTGCCAGCAGTCAAGAAGACGACAGGCCCAGCTCCTACGAGCAGTACTTC
NA,TRBV5-4,NA,TRBJ2-5,CASSYDNFQETQYF,TGTGCCAGCAGTTATGACAACTTCCAAGAGACCCAGTACTTC
TRBD2,TRBV29-1,NA,TRBJ2-3,CTELRGTDTQYF,TGCACCGAACTGCGGGGGACAGATACGCAGTATTTT
TRBD2,TRBV7-2,NA,TRBJ2-1,CASSLAGGGVYNEQFF,TGTGCCAGCAGCTTAGCGGGCGGGGGTGTCTACAATGAGCAGTTCTTC